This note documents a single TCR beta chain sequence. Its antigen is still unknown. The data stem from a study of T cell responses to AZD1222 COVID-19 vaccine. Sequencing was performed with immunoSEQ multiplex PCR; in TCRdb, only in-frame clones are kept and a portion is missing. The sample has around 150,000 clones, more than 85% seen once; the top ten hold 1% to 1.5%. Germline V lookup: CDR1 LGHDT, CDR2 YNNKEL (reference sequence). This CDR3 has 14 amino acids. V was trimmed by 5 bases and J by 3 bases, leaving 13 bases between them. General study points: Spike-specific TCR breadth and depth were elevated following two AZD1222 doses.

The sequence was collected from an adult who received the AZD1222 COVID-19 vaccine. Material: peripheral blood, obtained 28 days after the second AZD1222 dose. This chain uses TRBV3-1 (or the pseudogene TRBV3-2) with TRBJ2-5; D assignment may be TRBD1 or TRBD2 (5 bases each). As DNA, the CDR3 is TGTGCCAGCAGCGAACTGGGGACGGAAGAGACCCAGTACTTC. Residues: CASSELGTEETQYF.